This T cell receptor (beta chain) was obtained from a study of blood T cells in healthy people across ages (dated by TCRdb to about 2015). Study-wide context: Template switching captured roughly one uniquely barcoded TCR beta cDNA molecule per two T cells in model experiments. Donors were grouped into four age groups: young (average 16 years), middle-aged (less than 40), aged (roughly 67) and long-lived (approximately 78). Two additional independent replicas of 1 million unique cDNA reads from the same blood draw were analyzed for two donors (one aged 18 to 30 and one aged 80 or older). Age-related changes in TCR beta repertoire diversity were measured in the study by deep sequencing normalized with unique cDNA molecular identifiers. Donors of different ages were randomly distributed across sequencing lanes to avoid experimental bias.

The approximately 40 donors, aged about 6 to 100 years, were systemically healthy Caucasian individuals from Russia. Roughly 9.5 milliliters of peripheral blood were drawn from each donor into EDTA-treated Vacutainer tubes. Ficoll-Paque density-gradient centrifugation was used to isolate PBMCs, with at least 6 million per sample. Trizol reagent was used to extract total RNA from the PBMCs, yielding at least 5.5 micrograms per sample. For every donor, flow cytometry on a PBMC aliquot measured the percentage of naive CD45RAhigh/CD27high T cells. Preparation of the library involved 5' RACE. Sequencing used an Illumina HiSeq 2500. A second PCR of roughly 7 to 11 cycles was performed with a sample-barcoded 5' primer and a J-beta primer mix. Each TCR beta cDNA molecule received a unique molecular identifier from a template-switch 5' adaptor carrying 12 random nucleotides. Each sample yielded at least 3 million CDR3-containing paired-end reads. First-strand cDNA was synthesized from all RNA with the Mint cDNA synthesis kit, primed by a TRBC-specific oligonucleotide. After uracil-DNA glycosylase treatment, a first 18-cycle PCR used universal primers M1SS and BC2_uni_R on all cDNA. The paper's data handling went like this. For normalization, 1 million high-quality reads, each with a distinct molecular identifier, were randomly selected from each sample. Instead of being binned into consensus sequences, reads with shared molecular identifiers were discarded. MiTCR, set to a Q25 quality threshold and the strictest error-elimination algorithm, was used for CDR3 identification, clonotype clustering and error correction. A nonparametric unseen species model with Euler transformation was used to estimate a lower bound on total TCR beta diversity. TCRdb cleaned the public reads at Q25 with fastp, built clones with MiXCR and kept in-frame beta chains. Identical CDR3 protein sequences are pooled into one entry, listed with their most common genes and DNA. The V and J calls, along with clone size, are taken from TCRdb and not from the paper's own processing. The sample has under 1,000,000 distinct CDR3 sequences on record, 35% to 40% of them singletons. Of the sample, roughly 13% falls within the top ten clones.

Beyond this particular receptor, the publication reports: Compared with the aged group, the long-lived group had more naive CD4+ T cells, fewer expanded clones and increased TCR diversity, a pattern suggesting age selection. Because donor CMV infection status was unknown, age-related changes in expanded clonotypes were potentially confounded. Total diversity estimates from one million sequenced T cells were considered lower bounds and underestimates. As age increased, observed TCR beta diversity per million T cells dropped in a roughly linear way, and a significant reduction was already evident by age 40. A strong correlation was found between observed TCR beta diversity and the percentage of naive T cells measured by flow cytometry. Since profiling was done on bulk unsorted PBMCs, naive and antigen-experienced compartments could not be conclusively compared.

As concerns this clonotype: Its antigen is not yet known. It has no much larger one-base neighbor in the sample; base qualities were not kept.

Sequencing was performed on blood. The sequence was obtained from a man between 18 and 35 years old in good health.

This receptor has the CDR3 CASSSLGTSSSEQYF. The nucleotide sequence reads TGTGCCAGCAGCTCCCTCGGGACTAGCTCTAGCGAGCAGTACTTC. This receptor chain uses TRBV6-5 and TRBJ2-1; the central 9 bases match TRBD2. Gene TRBJ2-7 matches the end of the DNA better, so the J call may be wrong. CDR1 and CDR2 are drawn from the germline V gene: MNHEY, SVGAGI. The CDR3, from cysteine to phenylalanine, totals 15 residues. The CDR3 DNA has 45 bases and is translated from base 1.